This T cell receptor beta chain was captured in a study of blood T cell repertoires in COVID-19. Study-level information: Sources were T cells, B-cell-depleted T cells, or PBMCs; the material itself was cDNA or gDNA.

In the original workflow: Quantification of nucleated cells was approximated via reference gene primer amplification. Generated by immunoSEQ multiplex PCR, the TCRdb table keeps only in-frame clones and is missing some. The DNA was the basis for D and trimming; V, J and clone size are from that table. The table lists some 200,000 clones, about 85% of them singletons. This CDR3 has 14 amino acids. Germline CDR1 and CDR2: LGHDT and YNNKEL (reference sequence). Trimming shortened V by 3 bases and J by 2 bases, and 9 bases separated the two germline ends. Recruitment covered about 25 US areas and drew participants whose ages spanned roughly 18 to 90 years. The study counted Cohort 3 donors as recovered given two negative PCRs, clearance, or symptom resolution.

The specimen sequenced was PBMCs or T cells enriched from blood (not recorded which). The receptor's source is a woman aged 30 to 39 who had recovered from COVID-19. V is TRBV3-1 (or the pseudogene TRBV3-2) and J is TRBJ2-3, with D unclear. The CDR3 sequence is CASSQQEHTDTQYF. The CDR3 DNA reads as TGTGCCAGCAGCCAGCAGGAACACACAGATACGCAGTATTTT.